This passage covers 13 T cell receptor beta chains from one sample sequenced in a study of blood T cell repertoires in COVID-19. Method: immunoSEQ multiplex PCR; TCRdb's copy keeps in-frame clones and lacks some. The data show nearly 200,000 clones, about 80% seen once. Material for sequencing was peripheral blood. The origin of the receptors is a human donor with acute or convalescent COVID-19. The donor label of this sample is uncertain.

This clone occurred a few times. This chain links TRBV4-2 with TRBJ1-5; D call uncertain. Between the trimmed V and J ends, which lost 0 bases and 4 bases, there was a span of 10 bases. The CDR3 covers 15 residues. CDR1 and CDR2 from the germline V gene are LGHNA and YNFKEQ. CDR3 coding DNA: TGTGCCAGCAGCCAAGATTGGTCAGCGAATCAGCCCCAGCATTTT. Its protein product is CASSQDWSANQPQHF.

This chain joins TRBV2 and TRBJ2-5, with a tentative D call TRBD2 (6 bases). In germline, CDR1 is SNHLY, CDR2 FYNNEI. The CDR3 runs 15 residues. Deletions cut 6 bases from V and 3 bases from J, with 17 bases between. The CDR3 here is CASSPRFRGKETQYF. CDR3 coding DNA: TGTGCCAGCAGCCCTAGGTTTCGCGGGAAAGAGACCCAGTACTTC.

The chain is built from TRBV7-8 and TRBJ2-3; 7 nucleotides agree with TRBD2. The germline V gene encodes CDR1 SGHVS and CDR2 FQNEAQ. The CDR3 is 19 residues long. The V gene end was trimmed by 4 bases and the J gene end by 0 bases; junction bases not matched to a gene: 16. CDR3 residues: CASSSKPPTGLSSTDTQYF. CDR3 in DNA: TGTGCCAGCAGCTCAAAACCACCCACGGGACTATCTAGCACAGATACGCAGTATTTT.

In this sample, this clone turned up once. The chain couples TRBV5-6 to TRBJ1-1, with TRBD1 as a possible D gene (5 bases). Per the germline V gene, CDR1 is SGHDT and CDR2 is YYEEEE. The CDR3 runs 11 residues. V lost 3 bases and J 11 bases, leaving 11 bases between the germline ends. The CDR3 protein is CASSSGGMAFF. Written as DNA, the CDR3 is TGTGCCAGCAGCTCGGGGGGGATGGCTTTCTTT.

This clone was seen once. The rearrangement joins TRBV9 to TRBJ2-6, with TRBD1 as a possible D gene (5 bases). Trimming took 4 bases from V and 2 from J, leaving 10 bases between them. This CDR3 is 15 amino acids long. Germline V gene data show CDR1 as SGDLS and CDR2 as YYNGEE. This chain's CDR3 is CASSLTGAGANVLTF. The CDR3 coding sequence is TGTGCCAGCAGCCTAACAGGAGCTGGGGCCAACGTCCTGACTTTC.

CDR3: CASSNSGGYNEQFF. Written as DNA, the CDR3 is TGTGCCAGCAGCAATAGCGGGGGCTACAATGAGCAGTTCTTC. The chain combines TRBV11-2 with TRBJ2-1; TRBD2 matches 9 bases. The CDR3 sequence is 14 residues long. V shed 5 bases and J 3 bases; nucleotides not matched to a gene: 2. Per the germline V gene, CDR1 is SGHAT and CDR2 is FQNNGV.

This chain connects TRBV5-1 to TRBJ1-2; the D gene is possibly TRBD1 (5 bases). Between the trimmed V and J ends, which lost 2 bases and 8 bases, there was a span of 10 bases. The CDR3 contains 12 residues. Germline V gives CDR1 SGHRS, CDR2 YFSETQ. This CDR3 is CASSFQGEGYTF. CDR3 coding DNA: TGCGCCAGCAGCTTTCAGGGTGAGGGCTACACCTTC.

The V gene is TRBV10-3, the J gene TRBJ2-6, with TRBD1 matching 8 bases. Germline values: CDR1 ENHRY, CDR2 SYGVKD. V lost 11 bases to trimming and J lost 1 base; unmatched junction nucleotides: 7. This CDR3 is built from 15 residues. CDR3 nucleotides: TGTGCCGCCGGACAGGGACGATCTGGGGCCAACGTCCTGACTTTC. Translating it yields CAAGQGRSGANVLTF.

This rearrangement joins TRBV30 to TRBJ1-6; D remains ambiguous. Trimming took off 7 bases at V and 5 bases at J, with 9 bases between the two ends. CDR1 is GTSNPN and CDR2 is SVGIG in the germline V gene (reference sequence). The CDR3 runs 12 residues. The CDR3 nucleotides are TGTGCCTCGGGGTCAAATAATTCACCCCTCCACTTT. This gives the protein CASGSNNSPLHF.

This chain connects TRBV13 to TRBJ2-7; TRBD2 is a possible D gene (6 bases). The V gene's germline CDR1 is PRHDT and CDR2 FYEKMQ (reference sequence). V lost 5 bases and J lost 3, with 14 bases in between. This CDR3 comprises 14 residues. The CDR3 DNA reads TGTGCCAGCAGCCTCGGGAGACGTTACTACGAGCAGTACTTC. Protein: CASSLGRRYYEQYF.

This chain links TRBV4-3 with TRBJ2-3, with a weak D call TRBD2 (5 bases). The CDR3 extends over 15 amino acids. V shed 0 bases and J shed 2 bases, with 9 bases lying between them. Germline lookup yields CDR1 LGHNA and CDR2 YSLEER. CDR3 amino acids: CASSQEGADTDTQYF. The CDR3 bases are TGCGCCAGCAGCCAAGAAGGAGCGGACACAGATACGCAGTATTTT.

This chain joins TRBV5-6 and TRBJ2-7, with 8 bases lining up with TRBD2. From germline, CDR1 is SGHDT and CDR2 YYEEEE. The CDR3 is 13 amino acids. Germline trimming cut 7 bases from V and 3 bases from J; bases unmatched to any gene: 6. The DNA of the CDR3 is TGTGCCAGCGGCGGGAGGACCCTCTACGAGCAGTACTTC. Translating gives CASGGRTLYEQYF. Full variable domain (missing parts from reference TRBV5-6 and TRBJ2-7): DAGVTQSPTHLIKTRGQQVTLRCSPKSGHDTVSWYQQALGQGPQFIFQYYEEEERQRGNFPDRFSGHQFPNYSSELNVNALLLGDSALYLCASGGRTLYEQYFGPGTRLTVT.

V and J are TRBV6-2 or TRBV6-3 and TRBJ2-5, with 10 positions matching TRBD2. This CDR3 spans 15 amino acids. Germline V gives CDR1 MNHEY, CDR2 SVGEGT. With V trimmed by 6 bases and J by 3 bases, 7 bases remained unmatched. This CDR3 reads CASSDRTSGKETQYF. The CDR3, as DNA: TGTGCCAGCAGCGACCGGACTAGCGGAAAAGAGACCCAGTACTTC.